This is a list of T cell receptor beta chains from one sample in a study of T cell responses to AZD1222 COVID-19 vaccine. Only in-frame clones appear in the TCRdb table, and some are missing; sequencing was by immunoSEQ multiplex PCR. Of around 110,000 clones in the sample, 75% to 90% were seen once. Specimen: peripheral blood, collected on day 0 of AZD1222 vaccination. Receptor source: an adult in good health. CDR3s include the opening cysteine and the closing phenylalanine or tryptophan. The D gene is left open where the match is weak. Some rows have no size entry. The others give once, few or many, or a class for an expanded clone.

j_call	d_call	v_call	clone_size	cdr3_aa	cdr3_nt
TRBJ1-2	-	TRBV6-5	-	CASSSGRRGLNYGYTF	TGTGCCAGCAGTTCCGGACGCAGGGGATTAAACTATGGCTACACCTTC
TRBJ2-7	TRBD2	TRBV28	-	CASSLLGGGAYEQYF	TGTGCCAGCAGTTTACTTGGCGGGGGGGCCTACGAGCAGTACTTC
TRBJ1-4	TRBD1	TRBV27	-	CASSLRQGALKLFF	TGTGCCAGCAGTTTAAGGCAGGGGGCGTTAAAACTGTTTTTT
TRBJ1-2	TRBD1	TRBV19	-	CASSTGQGALPNYGYTF	TGTGCCAGTAGTACGGGACAGGGGGCCTTACCTAACTATGGCTACACCTTC
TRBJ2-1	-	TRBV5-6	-	CASSLAERVLYNEQFF	TGTGCCAGCAGCTTGGCCGAGCGGGTGTTATACAATGAGCAGTTCTTC
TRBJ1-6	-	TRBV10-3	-	CAITPGNSPLHF	TGTGCCATCACCCCCGGCAATTCACCCCTCCACTTT
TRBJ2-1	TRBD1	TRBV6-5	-	CASSYSKGQGFEQFF	TGTGCCAGCAGTTACAGCAAGGGACAGGGGTTTGAGCAGTTCTTC
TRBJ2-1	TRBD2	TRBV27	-	CASSPMAGGREQFF	TGTGCCAGCAGTCCGATGGCGGGGGGGCGAGAGCAGTTCTTC
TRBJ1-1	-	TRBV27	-	CASSFTNAGTEAFF	TGTGCCAGCAGTTTTACTAATGCGGGCACTGAAGCTTTCTTT
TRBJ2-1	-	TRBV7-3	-	CASSLIGTTLGGQFF	TGTGCCAGCAGCTTAATAGGGACCACCCTCGGGGGGCAGTTCTTC
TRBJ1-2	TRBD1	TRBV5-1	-	CASSLEGQGYGYTF	TGCGCCAGCAGCTTGGAGGGACAGGGGTATGGCTACACCTTC
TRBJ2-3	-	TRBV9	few	CASSVEQKSTDTQYF	TGTGCCAGCAGCGTAGAACAGAAGAGCACAGATACGCAGTATTTT
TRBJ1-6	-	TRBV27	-	CASRPGTGTGSSYNSPLHF	TGTGCCAGCCGCCCGGGCACAGGGACGGGGAGCTCCTATAATTCACCCCTCCACTTT
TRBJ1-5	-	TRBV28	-	CASSLFRGRRGANQPQHF	TGTGCCAGCAGTTTATTCCGCGGGAGGAGGGGGGCTAATCAGCCCCAGCATTTT
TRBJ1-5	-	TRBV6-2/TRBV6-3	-	CASSYGDRYSNQPQHF	TGTGCCAGCAGTTACGGGGATAGGTATAGCAATCAGCCCCAGCATTTT
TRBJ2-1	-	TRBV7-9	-	CASSLAPSYNEQFF	TGTGCCAGCAGCTTAGCGCCCAGTTACAATGAGCAGTTCTTC
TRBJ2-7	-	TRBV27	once	CASSFGHPDSSYEQYF	TGTGCCAGCAGTTTTGGGCACCCCGACAGCTCCTACGAGCAGTACTTC
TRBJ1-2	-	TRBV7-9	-	CASSPTGNYGYTF	TGTGCCAGCAGCCCGACGGGGAACTATGGCTACACCTTC
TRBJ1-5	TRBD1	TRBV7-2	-	CASSPEGAGWYQPQHF	TGTGCCAGCAGCCCAGAGGGGGCAGGGTGGTATCAGCCCCAGCATTTT
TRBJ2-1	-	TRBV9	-	CASSRQGSYNEQFF	TGTGCCAGCAGCCGGCAGGGTTCCTACAATGAGCAGTTCTTC
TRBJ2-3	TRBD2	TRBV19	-	CASNGGRTDTQYF	TGTGCCAGTAACGGGGGGAGGACAGATACGCAGTATTTT
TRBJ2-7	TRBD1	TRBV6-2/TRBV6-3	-	CASSYPTDLRDRGRHEQYF	TGTGCCAGCAGTTACCCTACGGACCTTCGGGACAGGGGGCGGCACGAGCAGTACTTC
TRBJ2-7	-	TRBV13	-	CASSLGRAYEQYF	TGTGCCAGCAGCTTAGGCAGGGCCTACGAGCAGTACTTC
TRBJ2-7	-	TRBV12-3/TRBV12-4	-	CASSSDAEQYF	TGTGCCAGCAGTTCGGATGCCGAGCAGTACTTC
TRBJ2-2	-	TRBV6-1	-	CASSEPSMRMNTGELFF	TGTGCCAGCAGTGAACCCTCTATGAGGATGAACACCGGGGAGCTGTTTTTT
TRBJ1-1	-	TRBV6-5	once	CASSYSNSRNTEAFF	TGTGCCAGCAGTTACTCTAACAGCCGGAACACTGAAGCTTTCTTT
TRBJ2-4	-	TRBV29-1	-	CSVTRLSGDIQYF	TGCAGCGTTACCCGGCTTTCAGGGGACATTCAGTACTTC
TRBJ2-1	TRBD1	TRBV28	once	CASSLRTGAPYNEQFF	TGTGCCAGCAGTTTAAGGACAGGGGCCCCCTACAATGAGCAGTTCTTC
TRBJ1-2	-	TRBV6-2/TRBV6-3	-	CASSNQGLYGYTF	TGTGCCAGCAGTAATCAGGGACTCTATGGCTACACCTTC
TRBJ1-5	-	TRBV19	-	CASTIGGGIGQPQHF	TGTGCCAGTACCATAGGCGGGGGAATCGGTCAGCCCCAGCATTTT
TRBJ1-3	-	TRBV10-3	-	CATEGNTIYF	TGTGCCACGGAGGGAAACACCATATATTTT
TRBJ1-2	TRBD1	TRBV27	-	CASRGTGANYGYTF	TGTGCCAGCAGGGGGACAGGGGCTAACTATGGCTACACCTTC
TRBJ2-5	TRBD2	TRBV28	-	CASSAGGGRETQYF	TGTGCCAGCAGTGCCGGCGGGGGAAGAGAGACCCAGTACTTC
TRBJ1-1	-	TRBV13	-	CASSLNGGEAFF	TGTGCCAGCAGCTTAAACGGGGGGGAAGCTTTCTTT
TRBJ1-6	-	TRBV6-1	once	CASSDLGVRDSPLHF	TGTGCCAGCAGTGATCTGGGGGTGAGGGATTCACCCCTCCACTTT
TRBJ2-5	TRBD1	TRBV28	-	CASSLPADRVVETQYF	TGTGCCAGCAGTTTGCCTGCGGACAGGGTAGTTGAGACCCAGTACTTC
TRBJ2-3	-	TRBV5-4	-	CATLVVGEDTQYF	TGTGCCACCCTCGTTGTGGGTGAAGATACGCAGTATTTT
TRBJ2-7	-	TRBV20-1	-	CSARVYEQYF	TGCAGTGCTAGAGTCTACGAGCAGTACTTC
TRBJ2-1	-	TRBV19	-	CASTNASYNEQFF	TGTGCCAGTACTAACGCCTCCTACAATGAGCAGTTCTTC
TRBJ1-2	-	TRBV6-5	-	CASSYFNDGGYTF	TGTGCCAGCAGTTACTTTAATGACGGGGGCTACACCTTC
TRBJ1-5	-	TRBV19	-	CASSPLDQPQHF	TGTGCCAGTAGCCCACTGGATCAGCCCCAGCATTTT
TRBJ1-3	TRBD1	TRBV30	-	CAWSGQGHTIYF	TGTGCCTGGAGCGGACAGGGACACACCATATATTTT
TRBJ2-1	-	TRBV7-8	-	CASSRGAGVNEQFF	TGTGCCAGCAGCCGGGGGGCGGGAGTCAATGAGCAGTTCTTC
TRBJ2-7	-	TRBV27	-	CASSSQGHPYEQYF	TGTGCCAGCAGTTCCCAGGGGCACCCCTACGAGCAGTACTTC
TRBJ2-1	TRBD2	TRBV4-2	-	CASSQDPLAGREFSYNEQFF	TGTGCCAGCAGCCAAGATCCTCTAGCGGGCAGGGAGTTCTCCTACAATGAGCAGTTCTTC
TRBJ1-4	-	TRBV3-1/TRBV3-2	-	CASSQEDPGAFNEKLFF	TGTGCCAGCAGCCAAGAAGATCCAGGGGCCTTTAATGAAAAACTGTTTTTT